This T cell receptor beta chain was captured in a study of T cell responses to AZD1222 COVID-19 vaccine. Trimming cost V 3 bases and J 6 bases, with 5 bases left between them. The CDR3 runs 12 residues. Broader study findings: Along spike, vaccine-associated CD4 TCRs were found throughout, with dominance at 160-218 and 743-854.

Data came from immunoSEQ multiplex PCR; TCRdb stores just in-frame clones and leaves some out. The sample holds about 100,000 clones, approximately 90% seen once. As regards this clone: The antigen is unknown.

This chain uses TRBV12-3 or TRBV12-4 with TRBJ2-2; D not certain. This receptor was identified in an adult in good health. This specimen consisted of peripheral blood, obtained on day 0 of AZD1222 vaccination. DNA for the CDR3: TGTGCCAGCAGTTTCTCACCCGGGGAGCTGTTTTTT. It translates to CASSFSPGELFF.